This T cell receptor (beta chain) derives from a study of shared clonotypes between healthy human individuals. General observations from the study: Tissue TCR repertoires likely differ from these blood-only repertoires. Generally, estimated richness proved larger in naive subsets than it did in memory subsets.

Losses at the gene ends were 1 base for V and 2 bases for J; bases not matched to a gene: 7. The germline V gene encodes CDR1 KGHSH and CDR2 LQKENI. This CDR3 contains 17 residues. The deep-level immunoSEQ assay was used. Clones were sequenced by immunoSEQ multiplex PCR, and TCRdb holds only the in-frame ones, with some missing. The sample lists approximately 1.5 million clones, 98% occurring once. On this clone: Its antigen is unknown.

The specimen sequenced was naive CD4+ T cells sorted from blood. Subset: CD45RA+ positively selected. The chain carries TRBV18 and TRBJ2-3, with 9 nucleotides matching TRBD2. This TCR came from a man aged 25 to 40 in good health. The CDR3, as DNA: TGTGCCAGCTCACCACTCCCGACTAGCGGACACACAGATACGCAGTATTTT. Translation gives CASSPLPTSGHTDTQYF. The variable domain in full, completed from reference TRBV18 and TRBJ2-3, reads NAGVMQNPRHLVRRRGQEARLRCSPMKGHSHVYWYRQLPEEGLKFMVYLQKENIIDESGMPKERFSAEFPKEGPSILRIQQVVRGDSAAYFCASSPLPTSGHTDTQYFGPGTRLTVL.